The 20 T cell receptor beta chains listed next were all sequenced from one sample in a study of monozygotic twins with inflammatory bowel disease (dated by TCRdb to between 2019 and 2020). Receptors were amplified or captured by 5' RACE. The sequencing machine was an Illumina HiSeq 2500. TCRdb reprocessed the reads and provides one entry for every CDR3 protein sequence; no DNA is given. The sample's table covers 300,000 to 350,000 distinct CDR3 sequences. The ten top clones hold 2% to 2.5% of the sample. Sequenced sample: blood. These receptors were collected from a human donor with ulcerative colitis or Crohn's disease, or a healthy co-twin of an affected twin (not recorded which).

According to its frequency, this clonotype is medium-sized. This chain connects TRBV6-4 to TRBJ2-3. The germline V gene encodes CDR1 MRHNA and CDR2 SNTAGT. The CDR3 contains 13 residues. CDR3: CASSEKVTDTQYF.

The chain joins TRBV9 to TRBJ2-3. The germline V gene has CDR1 SGDLS and CDR2 YYNGEE. This CDR3 region has 11 residues. The CDR3 here is CASSVDDTQYF.

This chain connects TRBV20-1 to TRBJ1-3; TCRdb's D call, TRBD1, is unchecked because there is no DNA. CDR1 is DFQATT, CDR2 SNEGSKA, per germline (reference sequence). The CDR3 has 14 amino acids. The CDR3 protein is CSAREGGAGNTIYF.

The chain uses TRBV6-1 and TRBJ1-1. The CDR3 runs to 13 residues. Germline V CDR1 and CDR2: MNHNS, SASEGT. The CDR3 region is CAVPGPMNTEAFF.

The chain combines TRBV20-1 with TRBJ2-7; TCRdb reports TRBD1, a call that lacks DNA to check it against. Germline V CDR1 and CDR2: DFQATT, SNEGSKA (reference sequence). The CDR3 contains 14 residues. The CDR3 loop reads CSARAGPGRLEQYF.

This chain joins TRBV4-1 and TRBJ1-1; the TCRdb call, TRBD1, lacks DNA for checking. The CDR3 runs 14 residues. CDR1 MGHRA and CDR2 YSYEKL come from the germline V gene. CDR3 sequence: CASSLQRQGTEAFF.

The chain is built from TRBV4-2 and TRBJ2-3; without DNA, the TCRdb call of TRBD1 cannot be checked. The CDR3 extends over 15 amino acids. Germline V gives CDR1 LGHNA, CDR2 YNFKEQ. The CDR3 sequence: CASSPGGTSTDTQYF.

The genes are TRBV7-9 and TRBJ2-5; TCRdb lists TRBD1, though no DNA is available to test this call. Germline CDR1 SEHNR, CDR2 FQNEAQ (reference sequence). CDR3 length: 16 residues. This CDR3 is CASSAGGSKVQETQYF.

The chain employs TRBV29-1 and TRBJ2-1; the TRBD2 assignment by TCRdb is unverifiable without DNA. Germline V gives CDR1 SQVTM, CDR2 ANQGSEA. This CDR3 comprises 15 residues. The CDR3 sequence is CSVRRAGGSNNEQFF.

V gene TRBV7-6 combines with J gene TRBJ2-5; absent DNA, TCRdb's TRBD1 call cannot be checked. Looked up from germline, CDR1 is SGHVS and CDR2 is FNYEAQ. This CDR3 is 15 amino acids long. This CDR3 is CASSSPRAQQETQYF.

The genes are TRBV7-9 and TRBJ1-6. Germline loops: CDR1 SEHNR, CDR2 FQNEAQ (reference sequence). The CDR3 is 16 residues long. The CDR3 loop is CASSTNPISHHSPLHF. Filled out from reference TRBV7-9 and TRBJ1-6, the complete variable domain reads DTGVSQNPRHKITKRGQNVTFRCDPISEHNRLYWYRQTLGQGPEFLTYFQNEAQLEKSRLLSDRFSAERPKGSFSTLEIQRTEQGDSAMYLCASSTNPISHHSPLHFGNGTRLTVT.

The rearrangement joins TRBV5-1 to TRBJ1-2. This CDR3 region has 13 residues. Germline assignment: CDR1 SGHRS and CDR2 YFSETQ. The CDR3 here is CASSLAGIDGYTF.

The V gene is TRBV29-1, the J gene TRBJ2-3; TCRdb names TRBD1, which stays unverified in the absence of DNA. This CDR3 comprises 15 residues. Looked up from germline, CDR1 is SQVTM and CDR2 is ANQGSEA. The CDR3 region is CSVEKGRGYTDTQYF.

V usage is TRBV20-1 and J usage is TRBJ2-2; TCRdb indicates TRBD2, and absent DNA this call remains unverified. Germline CDR1 reads DFQATT; CDR2 reads SNEGSKA (reference sequence). The CDR3 is 15 amino acids. The CDR3 protein is CSATRLAGINGELFF.

The chain combines TRBV6-2 or TRBV6-3 with TRBJ2-3; as DNA is missing, the TRBD2 call by TCRdb cannot be tested. CDR1 is MNHEY, CDR2 SVGEGT, per germline. This CDR3 region has 19 residues. The CDR3 loop is CASSFHLMTLALRTDTQYF.

The gene calls are TRBV29-1 and TRBJ2-1. The CDR3 loop spans 13 amino acids. Germline V gene lookup returns CDR1 SQVTM and CDR2 ANQGSEA. This chain's CDR3 is CSVGSKVKNEQFF.

The chain links TRBV20-1 to TRBJ1-3. The CDR3 consists of 14 residues. Germline lookup yields CDR1 DFQATT and CDR2 SNEGSKA (reference sequence). The CDR3 spells CSASSTGLRNTIYF.

The V and J genes are TRBV12-3 or TRBV12-4 and TRBJ1-1. There are 15 residues in the CDR3. This CDR3 reads CASSLSSIGYTEAFF.

The V and J genes are TRBV7-9 and TRBJ2-1; the D call from TCRdb, TRBD1, cannot be confirmed without DNA. Per the germline V gene, CDR1 is SEHNR and CDR2 is FQNEAQ (reference sequence). The CDR3 is 16 amino acids. CDR3 amino acids: CASSLGPRDSYNEQFF.

The chain couples TRBV30 to TRBJ2-7. CDR1 GTSNPN and CDR2 SVGIG come from the germline V gene (reference sequence). This CDR3 has 14 residues. The CDR3 protein is CACSTTGNSYEQYF.